This TCR beta chain was sequenced for a study of response to subunit inactivated influenza vaccine. The study, taken as a whole, reports: Authors suggested each seasonal influenza vaccination recruits few new T cells.

This clonotype was counted a few times. What it binds is unknown. V lost 0 bases and J 8 bases, leaving 12 bases between the germline ends. CDR1 is SGDLS and CDR2 is YYNGEE in the germline V gene. The CDR3 contains 14 residues. TCRdb re-called the RT-PCR reads through MiXCR, storing one row per CDR3 protein. The data contain a few hundred thousand distinct CDR3 sequences, 14% of them seen just once; the ten biggest clones take up 8.5% to 14%. This receptor was obtained from a man aged 50 to 60 who received an inactivated influenza vaccine. The specimen was PBMCs from blood, collected 12 days after vaccination. This chain links TRBV9 with TRBJ2-4, with D possibly called TRBD1 or TRBD2 (5 bases each). CDR3 DNA: TGTGCCAGCAGCGTAGACGGAGGCAGGGACATTCAGTACTTC. Amino acid sequence: CASSVDGGRDIQYF.